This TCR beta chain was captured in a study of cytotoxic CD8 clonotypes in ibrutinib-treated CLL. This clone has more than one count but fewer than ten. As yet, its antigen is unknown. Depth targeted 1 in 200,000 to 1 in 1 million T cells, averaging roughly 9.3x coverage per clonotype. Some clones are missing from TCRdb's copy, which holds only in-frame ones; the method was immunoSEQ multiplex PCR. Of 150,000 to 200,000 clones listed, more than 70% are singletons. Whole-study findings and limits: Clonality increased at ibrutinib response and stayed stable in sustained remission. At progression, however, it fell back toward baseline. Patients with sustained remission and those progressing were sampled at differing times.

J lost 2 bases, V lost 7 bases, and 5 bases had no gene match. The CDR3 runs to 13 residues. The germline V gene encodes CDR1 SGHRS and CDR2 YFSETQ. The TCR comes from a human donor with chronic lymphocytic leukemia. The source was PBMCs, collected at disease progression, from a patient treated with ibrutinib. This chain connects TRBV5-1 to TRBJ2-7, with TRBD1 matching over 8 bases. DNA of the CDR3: TGCGCCAGCCGTACGACAGGGGCCTACGAGCAGTACTTC. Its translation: CASRTTGAYEQYF.